A single sample is the source of the 16 T cell receptor beta chains below, sequenced in a study of T cell repertoires in cytomegalovirus infection. TCRdb passed the reads through MiXCR, listing each CDR3 protein once. Among more than 200,000 distinct CDR3 sequences listed, 8% to 9.5% were seen once. Material: PBMCs. The receptors originated from a human donor in good health (CMV status not recorded). Some clones in this sample may be carry-over from other donors' samples.

This clonotype came up many times. The J gene is TRBJ2-6, the V gene TRBV7-2, with no clear D. Germline lookup yields CDR1 SGHTA and CDR2 FQGNSA. CDR3 length equals 13 residues. V dropped 5 bases and J dropped 4 bases, with 6 bases sitting between them. Written as DNA, the CDR3 is TGTGCCAGCAGCCTCCCCGGGGCCAACGTCCTGACTTTC. Protein product: CASSLPGANVLTF.

This clonotype was counted only a few times. V and J are TRBV7-9 and TRBJ2-5; a possible D gene is TRBD1 (6 bases). Trimming left V 2 bases short and J 5 bases short, with 9 bases between. CDR3 length equals 13 residues. Germline-derived CDR1 and CDR2 are SEHNR and FQNEAQ (reference sequence). In DNA form, the CDR3 reads TGTGCCAGCAGCTTACCTACAGGGGAGACCCAGTACTTC. This encodes CASSLPTGETQYF.

In its sample, this clonotype was seen many times. The chain has TRBV23-1 and TRBJ2-7, with a possible D match to TRBD2 (5 bases). TRBV23-1 is noted as an ORF with a role that remains uncertain. The CDR3 length is 12 residues. The V and J ends lost 6 bases and 5 bases respectively, with 11 bases between them. The CDR3 loop reads CASSHKRDEQYF. Written as DNA, the CDR3 is TGCGCCAGCAGCCATAAGAGGGACGAGCAGTACTTC.

The table lists this clonotype with many counts. The chain carries TRBV6-1 and TRBJ2-2; D gene unclear. V lost 4 bases and J 5 bases, leaving 11 bases between the germline ends. This CDR3 has 14 residues. CDR1 and CDR2 from the germline V gene are MNHNS and SASEGT. Here the CDR3 DNA reads TGTGCCAGCAGTGGGCAGTTCGAGACCGGGGAGCTGTTTTTT. Residues: CASSGQFETGELFF.

This clonotype was counted at least ten times. The CDR3, as DNA: TGTGCCAGCAGTAGACAGAATAACTATGGCTACACCTTC. This gives the protein CASSRQNNYGYTF. The chain carries TRBV12-3 or TRBV12-4 and TRBJ1-2; D possibly corresponds to TRBD1 (5 bases). V lost 5 bases and J lost 1, with 8 bases in between. The CDR3 is 13 amino acids.

In its sample, this clonotype was seen many times. The chain has TRBV6-2 or TRBV6-3 and TRBJ2-2; D is uncertain. CDR1 and CDR2 (germline): MNHEY, SVGEGT. V lost 0 bases and J lost 6, with 11 bases in between. This CDR3 has 15 amino acids. The CDR3 coding sequence is TGTGCCAGCAGTTACTCAACAGTGACCTCCGGGGAGCTGTTTTTT. It encodes CASSYSTVTSGELFF.

J is TRBJ2-7 and V is TRBV7-2; tentative D call: TRBD2 (5 bases). There are 13 residues in the CDR3. The germline V gene encodes CDR1 SGHTA and CDR2 FQGNSA. V was pared by 1 base and J by 7 bases, with 11 bases between. The CDR3 nucleotides read TGTGCCAGCAGCTTAGTGGTAGCGTTGGAGCAGTACTTC. It encodes CASSLVVALEQYF. Looking up the rest from reference TRBV7-2 and TRBJ2-7 gives the full variable domain: GAGVSQSPSNKVTEKGKDVELRCDPISGHTALYWYRQSLGQGLEFLIYFQGNSAPDKSGLPSDRFSAERTGGSVSTLTIQRTQQEDSAVYLCASSLVVALEQYFGPGTRLTVT.

This clonotype was seen many times. V gene TRBV6-2 or TRBV6-3 combines with J gene TRBJ2-1; 11 nucleotides agree with TRBD1. CDR3 length: 15 amino acids. The germline V gene encodes CDR1 MNHEY and CDR2 SVGEGT. Trimming took 6 bases from V and 3 from J; bases not matched to a gene: 4. The CDR3 loop reads CASSRTGGGYNEQFF. CDR3 bases: TGTGCCAGCAGCCGGACAGGGGGCGGCTACAATGAGCAGTTCTTC.

There are many counts of this clonotype. The V call is TRBV7-2, the J call TRBJ2-1, with D possibly matching TRBD2 (5 bases). This CDR3 spans 15 amino acids. CDR1 and CDR2 (germline): SGHTA, FQGNSA. The V end lost 1 base, the J end lost 2 bases, and 9 bases lay between the germline ends. CDR3: CASSLDSGPYNEQFF. The DNA for the CDR3 is TGTGCCAGCAGCTTAGACAGCGGCCCCTACAATGAGCAGTTCTTC.

The chain combines TRBV7-2 with TRBJ1-6; D gene unclear. This CDR3 contains 15 residues. Germline assignment: CDR1 SGHTA and CDR2 FQGNSA. V lost 5 bases, J lost 2 bases, and 10 bases lay in between. The CDR3 is CASSKPRAYNSPLHF. CDR3 bases: TGTGCCAGCAGCAAACCCAGAGCCTATAATTCACCCCTCCACTTT. Combining the CDR3 with reference TRBV7-2 and TRBJ1-6 gives the whole variable domain GAGVSQSPSNKVTEKGKDVELRCDPISGHTALYWYRQSLGQGLEFLIYFQGNSAPDKSGLPSDRFSAERTGGSVSTLTIQRTQQEDSAVYLCASSKPRAYNSPLHFGNGTRLTVT.

This clonotype was seen ten or more times. The chain has TRBV7-8 and TRBJ1-5; 7 bases fit TRBD1. Germline loops: CDR1 SGHVS, CDR2 FQNEAQ. The CDR3 is 14 residues long. The junction had 5 bases not matched to a gene; V was cut back by 5 bases and J by 4 bases. The CDR3 is CASSATGKNQPQHF. DNA for the CDR3: TGTGCCAGCAGCGCGACAGGGAAAAATCAGCCCCAGCATTTT.

This clonotype was counted ten times or more. The chain joins TRBV5-5 to TRBJ2-7; 9 positions match TRBD2. J was trimmed by 3 bases and V by 2 bases; bases with no gene match: 6. This CDR3 spans 15 amino acids. Germline V lookup: CDR1 SGHKS, CDR2 YYEKEE (reference sequence). CDR3 nucleotides: TGTGCCAGCAGCTTAGGGGTAGCGGGGGTCTACGAGCAGTACTTC. It encodes CASSLGVAGVYEQYF.

This chain links TRBV11-2 with TRBJ2-5; D is possibly TRBD2 (6 bases). The CDR3 is made up of 15 amino acids. V was clipped by 5 bases and J by 3 bases, with 16 bases between them. Germline lookup yields CDR1 SGHAT and CDR2 FQNNGV. The DNA of the CDR3 is TGTGCCAGCAGCCTACCTGACTGGGAGGAAGAGACCCAGTACTTC. Translation gives CASSLPDWEEETQYF.

There are many counts of this clonotype. The rearrangement joins TRBV7-3 to TRBJ2-6; TRBD1 matches at 9 bases. Per germline, CDR1 SGHTA and CDR2 FQGTGA. The CDR3 contains 15 residues. J was trimmed by 4 bases and V by 4 bases; bases with no gene match: 2. The CDR3 nucleotides are TGTGCCAGCAGCTGGACAGGGGCCGGGGCCAACGTCCTGACTTTC. It yields the protein CASSWTGAGANVLTF.

This clonotype has at least ten counts. The chain is built from TRBV7-9 and TRBJ1-2, with a weak D call TRBD1 (5 bases). The CDR3 extends over 15 amino acids. The germline gives CDR1 SEHNR, CDR2 FQNEAQ (reference sequence). The V end lost 4 bases, the J end lost 5 bases, and 17 bases lay between the germline ends. Here the CDR3 reads CASSSSGDSAYGYTF. The CDR3, as DNA: TGTGCCAGCAGCTCTTCCGGGGACTCGGCTTATGGCTACACCTTC. The whole variable domain, filled in from reference TRBV7-9 and TRBJ1-2, reads DTGVSQNPRHKITKRGQNVTFRCDPISEHNRLYWYRQTLGQGPEFLTYFQNEAQLEKSRLLSDRFSAERPKGSFSTLEIQRTEQGDSAMYLCASSSSGDSAYGYTFGSGTRLTVV.

A few counts support this clonotype. The chain employs TRBV6-2 or TRBV6-3 and TRBJ2-7; TRBD1 is a possible D gene (6 bases). This CDR3 has 12 residues. V shed 5 bases and J shed 6 bases, with 11 bases lying between them. CDR1 and CDR2 (germline): MNHEY, SVGEGT. CDR3 protein: CASSTGSSEQYF. The CDR3 nucleotides are TGTGCCAGCAGTACAGGGTCGAGCGAGCAGTACTTC.